The 29 T cell receptor beta chains listed next were all sequenced from one sample in a study of CD8+CD57+ T cells in acquired aplastic anemia. Selection for sequencing was limited to patients who had shown CD8+CD57+ cell expansion by flow cytometry. TCR beta VDJ and CDR3 profiling used genomic DNA as template. TCRdb reprocessed the reads via MiXCR and lists one record per CDR3 protein. The table shows approximately 150,000 distinct CDR3 sequences, with roughly 48% occurring only once. What was sequenced was sorted CD4+, CD8+, or CD8+CD57+ T cells (not recorded which) from PBMCs. The receptors originated from a human donor with aplastic anemia.

V gene TRBV6-1 combines with J gene TRBJ2-7; D is perhaps TRBD2 (5 bases). Trimming removed 1 base from V and 4 bases from J, with 8 bases in between. CDR1 MNHNS and CDR2 SASEGT come from the germline V gene. The CDR3 runs 13 residues. In DNA form, the CDR3 reads TGTGCCAGCAGTGAAGTCCCGGGGTACGAGCAGTACTTC. Amino acids: CASSEVPGYEQYF.

A remark on this clonotype: Because it lacks the conserved phenylalanine or tryptophan at the end, this CDR3 is likely a read error. The chain carries TRBV6-5 and TRBJ1-1, with unresolved D. The CDR3 runs 14 residues. Trimming pared 0 bases from V and 5 bases from J, leaving 10 bases between. Germline lookup yields CDR1 MNHEY and CDR2 SVGAGI. CDR3 residues: CASSYSVAGTEAFL. CDR3 bases: TGTGCCAGCAGTTACTCGGTTGCGGGGACTGAAGCTTTCCTT.

This clonotype showed up just once. J is TRBJ2-1 and V is TRBV10-3; 12 bases map to TRBD2. This CDR3 comprises 15 residues. V was pared by 2 bases and J by 9 bases, with 5 bases of the junction left unmatched. Germline V gives CDR1 ENHRY, CDR2 SYGVKD. The DNA for the CDR3 is TGTGCCATCAGTGAGGCTAGCGGGGGGGCGGGTGAGCAGTTCTTC. Its protein product is CAISEASGGAGEQFF.

The J gene is TRBJ1-1, the V gene TRBV5-1, with D perhaps TRBD1 (5 bases). The CDR3 is made up of 15 amino acids. V was pared by 0 bases and J by 0 bases, with 9 bases between. The germline gives CDR1 SGHRS, CDR2 YFSETQ. CDR3 residues: CASSLERGLNTEAFF. The DNA of the CDR3 is TGCGCCAGCAGCTTGGAACGGGGCTTGAACACTGAAGCTTTCTTT.

The rearrangement links TRBV6-2 or TRBV6-3 to TRBJ2-5; D unresolved. With 6 bases removed from V and 4 bases from J, the gap between germline ends came to 15 bases. The germline CDR1 and CDR2 sequences are MNHEY and SVGEGT. The CDR3 length is 14 residues. CDR3: CASRVPGFGETQYF. The CDR3 nucleotides read TGTGCCAGCAGGGTCCCTGGTTTTGGAGAGACCCAGTACTTC.

There are many counts of this clonotype. CDR3 sequence (DNA): TGTGCCAGCAGCACCCGAGGGGGGCGTCAGGGGGCCGATACGCAGTATTTT. It codes for CASSTRGGRQGADTQYF. The gene calls are TRBV14 and TRBJ2-3; 8 bases fit TRBD1. The CDR3 is made up of 17 amino acids. Trimming took 5 bases from V and 6 from J; bases not matched to a gene: 16. In germline, CDR1 is SGHDN, CDR2 FVKESK.

A note on this clonotype: A much larger clone is a single base away; this may be a read error. Here the CDR3 DNA reads TGTGCCAGCAGCCGGGACAGTTCGGACACTGAAGCTTTCTTT. This codes for CASSRDSSDTEAFF. The V and J genes are TRBV5-4 and TRBJ1-1; 7 nucleotides agree with TRBD1. V shed 4 bases, J shed 3 bases, and the junction held 6 bases outside the gene matches. The CDR3 spans 14 residues. CDR1 and CDR2 (germline): SGHNT, YYREEE (reference sequence). Full variable domain (missing parts from reference TRBV5-4 and TRBJ1-1): ETGVTQSPTHLIKTRGQQVTLRCSSQSGHNTVSWYQQALGQGPQFIFQYYREEENGRGNFPPRFSGLQFPNYSSELNVNALELDDSALYLCASSRDSSDTEAFFGQGTRLTVV.

The chain employs TRBV15 and TRBJ2-7, with D possibly TRBD1 on 6 matching bases. The germline CDR1 and CDR2 sequences are LNHNV and YYDKDF (reference sequence). The CDR3 sequence is 16 residues long. V lost 2 bases and J 0 bases, leaving 14 bases between the germline ends. DNA of the CDR3: TGTGCCACCAGCAGAACAGGGATCGATAGCTCCTACGAGCAGTACTTC. Its protein product is CATSRTGIDSSYEQYF.

Points on this clonotype: A read error is likely, as this CDR3 ends without the conserved phenylalanine or tryptophan. The DNA is left out, because the CDR3 cannot be placed on it with certainty; the CDR3 is given as TCRdb lists it. This sequence joins TRBV2 and TRBJ2-6; the table names TRBD1, a call not compared with the DNA. Germline V gives CDR1 SNHLY, CDR2 FYNNEI. The CDR3 length is 10 residues, termini included. This chain's CDR3 is CASSEAGGPT.

The chain employs TRBV29-1 and TRBJ1-3, with a tentative D call TRBD1 (6 bases). This CDR3 has 14 residues. Germline CDR1 SQVTM, CDR2 ANQGSEA. Trimming removed 6 bases at V and 2 bases at J, with 14 bases between. CDR3 amino acids: CSVGTREAGNTIYF. In DNA, the CDR3 is TGCAGCGTCGGGACAAGGGAGGCTGGAAACACCATATATTTT.

This clonotype was seen at least ten times. The J gene is TRBJ2-5, the V gene TRBV20-1; D is ambiguous. The CDR3 extends over 15 amino acids. With 1 base removed from V and 2 bases from J, the gap between germline ends came to 14 bases. CDR1 and CDR2 from the germline V gene are DFQATT and SNEGSKA (reference sequence). The CDR3 bases are TGCAGTGCTAGAGGACTCGCACCGCGGCAAGAGACCCAGTACTTC. This sequence encodes CSARGLAPRQETQYF.

This clonotype was counted many times. This chain joins TRBV7-9 and TRBJ1-1; 8 positions agree with TRBD1. With 5 bases clipped from V and 1 base from J, the junction kept 3 bases outside the gene matches. CDR1 is SEHNR and CDR2 is FQNEAQ in the germline V gene (reference sequence). This CDR3 contains 14 residues. CDR3 residues: CASSPDRGNTEAFF. CDR3 DNA: TGTGCCAGCAGCCCCGACAGGGGGAACACTGAAGCTTTCTTT.

This clonotype has ten or more counts. The rearrangement joins TRBV7-2 to TRBJ2-7, with 11 nucleotides matching TRBD2. V lost 5 bases to trimming and J lost 3 bases; unmatched junction nucleotides: 6. Germline values: CDR1 SGHTA, CDR2 FQGNSA. The CDR3 runs 15 residues. This CDR3 is CASSVTSGANYEQYF. The CDR3 bases are TGTGCCAGCAGCGTGACTAGCGGGGCTAACTACGAGCAGTACTTC. Filled out from reference TRBV7-2 and TRBJ2-7, the complete variable domain reads GAGVSQSPSNKVTEKGKDVELRCDPISGHTALYWYRQSLGQGLEFLIYFQGNSAPDKSGLPSDRFSAERTGGSVSTLTIQRTQQEDSAVYLCASSVTSGANYEQYFGPGTRLTVT.

This clonotype is a singleton in its sample. This chain's CDR3 is CASTWAAGSYEQYF. CDR3 in DNA: TGTGCCAGCACCTGGGCAGCGGGATCCTACGAGCAGTACTTC. This rearrangement joins TRBV2 to TRBJ2-7; 7 positions agree with TRBD2. The CDR3 has 14 amino acids. Germline trimming cut 7 bases from V and 1 base from J; bases unmatched to any gene: 7. CDR1 SNHLY and CDR2 FYNNEI come from the germline V gene.

The rearrangement links TRBV7-9 to TRBJ2-7; 7 nucleotides agree with TRBD1. CDR1 and CDR2 from the germline V gene are SEHNR and FQNEAQ (reference sequence). V was pared by 6 bases and J by 1 base, with 3 bases of the junction left unmatched. This CDR3 has 13 amino acids. The CDR3 region has the DNA TGTGCCAGCAGACCGGGACAGTCCTACGAGCAGTACTTC. Encoded protein: CASRPGQSYEQYF.

The chain recombines TRBV5-6 with TRBJ1-5; 7 bases are a match to TRBD1. The V segment lost 4 bases and the J segment 2 bases; nucleotides outside the gene matches: 6. Germline V gene lookup returns CDR1 SGHDT and CDR2 YYEEEE. There are 15 residues in the CDR3. In DNA form, the CDR3 reads TGTGCCAGCAGCCGGACAGGAAGAGGCAATCAGCCCCAGCATTTT. This sequence encodes CASSRTGRGNQPQHF. The variable domain in full, with the rest retrieved from reference TRBV5-6 and TRBJ1-5, is DAGVTQSPTHLIKTRGQQVTLRCSPKSGHDTVSWYQQALGQGPQFIFQYYEEEERQRGNFPDRFSGHQFPNYSSELNVNALLLGDSALYLCASSRTGRGNQPQHFGDGTRLSIL.

This clonotype was observed many times. The rearrangement links TRBV20-1 to TRBJ1-6; possible D gene TRBD1, 5 bases. The CDR3 extends over 14 amino acids. The V gene's germline CDR1 is DFQATT and CDR2 SNEGSKA (reference sequence). Trimming took off 3 bases at V and 8 bases at J, with 14 bases between the two ends. CDR3 in amino acids: CSARSQGGDSPLHF. The CDR3 nucleotides read TGCAGTGCTAGGAGTCAGGGAGGAGATTCACCCCTCCACTTT.

This clonotype was counted ten times or more. The chain is built from TRBV6-1 and TRBJ1-4; D might be TRBD1 (5 bases). The germline V gene encodes CDR1 MNHNS and CDR2 SASEGT. Trimming took 6 bases from V and 7 from J, leaving 12 bases between them. This CDR3 contains 13 residues. CDR3 sequence: CASSPGSLEKLFF. The CDR3 coding sequence is TGTGCCAGCAGCCCAGGGAGCCTTGAAAAACTGTTTTTT.

This clonotype was counted many times. V is TRBV24-1 and J is TRBJ2-1, with 15 bases lining up with TRBD2. The junction had 2 bases not matched to a gene; V was cut back by 3 bases and J by 0 bases. This CDR3 region has 18 residues. The V gene's germline CDR1 is KGHDR and CDR2 SFDVKD. This CDR3 reads CATSDGLAGGSSYNEQFF. CDR3 nucleotides: TGTGCCACCAGTGATGGACTAGCGGGGGGGAGCTCCTACAATGAGCAGTTCTTC.

In this sample, this clonotype turned up many times. The chain combines TRBV2 with TRBJ1-6; D ambiguous. CDR1 is SNHLY, CDR2 FYNNEI, per germline. The CDR3 runs to 15 residues. V lost 2 bases and J lost 10, with 15 bases in between. The CDR3 DNA reads TGTGCCAGCAGTGAATGGCCAGACGCTAGCTCACCCCTCCACTTT. Amino acid sequence: CASSEWPDASSPLHF.

This clonotype was seen repeatedly, ten times or more. The V gene is TRBV12-3 or TRBV12-4, the J gene TRBJ1-1; D might be TRBD1 (5 bases). The V and J ends lost 6 bases and 4 bases respectively, with 18 bases between them. The CDR3 sequence is 15 residues long. CDR3 residues: CASRLSQAGPTEAFF. The CDR3, as DNA: TGTGCCAGCAGGTTAAGTCAAGCGGGGCCCACTGAAGCTTTCTTT.

In its sample, this clonotype was seen once. A much larger clone differs by one base, so this may be a read error. It is likely a read error, because the conserved phenylalanine at the end of the CDR3 is missing. The chain is built from TRBV6-2 or TRBV6-3 and TRBJ1-2, with a weak D call TRBD1 (6 bases). The V end lost 6 bases, the J end lost 3 bases, and 14 bases lay between the germline ends. Germline values: CDR1 MNHEY, CDR2 SVGEGT. The CDR3 runs to 14 residues. The CDR3 DNA reads TGTGCCAGCAGCCGACAGGTCGTGGACTATGGCTACACCCTC. It codes for CASSRQVVDYGYTL.

The rearrangement uses TRBV9 and TRBJ1-1; D ambiguous. The CDR3 has 13 amino acids. The V end was cut by 1 base, the J end by 6 bases, with 10 bases between. In germline, CDR1 is SGDLS, CDR2 YYNGEE. CDR3 residues: CASSVTAGPEAFF. CDR3 coding DNA: TGTGCCAGCAGCGTAACGGCAGGACCTGAAGCTTTCTTT.

This clonotype appeared many times. This rearrangement joins TRBV20-1 to TRBJ1-4, with D possibly matching TRBD1 (5 bases). CDR3 length: 15 amino acids. CDR1 DFQATT and CDR2 SNEGSKA come from the germline V gene (reference sequence). V shed 0 bases and J shed 2 bases, with 10 bases lying between them. This chain's CDR3 is CSARDRGTTNEKLFF. The CDR3 coding sequence is TGCAGTGCTAGAGATAGGGGAACGACTAATGAAAAACTGTTTTTT.

The chain links TRBV19 to TRBJ2-2; D unclear. The CDR3 contains 14 residues. V lost 3 bases, J lost 7 bases, and 12 bases lay in between. CDR1 and CDR2 (germline): LNHDA, SQIVND (reference sequence). The CDR3 protein is CASSIDRPGGELFF. In DNA form, the CDR3 reads TGTGCCAGTAGTATTGACCGGCCCGGCGGGGAGCTGTTTTTT.

This chain joins TRBV20-1 and TRBJ2-7, with 11 bases fitting TRBD2. The CDR3 extends over 13 amino acids. The germline V gene has CDR1 DFQATT and CDR2 SNEGSKA (reference sequence). The V and J ends lost 3 bases and 3 bases, in that order; junction bases with no gene match: 1. CDR3 loop: CSASGTSGYEQYF. The CDR3 DNA reads as TGCAGTGCTAGTGGGACTAGCGGCTACGAGCAGTACTTC.

At least ten counts were recorded for this clonotype. The chain combines TRBV2 with TRBJ1-5; TRBD1 agrees at 8 bases. V trimming: 2 bases; J trimming: 7 bases; junction bases outside the gene matches: 13. CDR1 and CDR2 (germline): SNHLY, FYNNEI. The length of the CDR3 is 17 residues. The CDR3 protein is CASSESGQGKLLQPQHF. For the CDR3, the DNA is TGTGCCAGCAGTGAATCTGGACAGGGAAAGCTTTTACAGCCCCAGCATTTT. Together with reference TRBV2 and TRBJ1-5, the CDR3 gives the full variable domain: EPEVTQTPSHQVTQMGQEVILRCVPISNHLYFYWYRQILGQKVEFLVSFYNNEISEKSEIFDDQFSVERPDGSNFTLKIRSTKLEDSAMYFCASSESGQGKLLQPQHFGDGTRLSIL.

This clonotype was picked up many times. The chain couples TRBV9 to TRBJ2-3, with D maybe TRBD1 (5 bases). Germline V gene lookup returns CDR1 SGDLS and CDR2 YYNGEE. CDR3 length: 14 residues. V was trimmed by 4 bases and J by 2 bases, leaving 11 bases between them. The DNA for the CDR3 is TGTGCCAGCAGCAGCTCAGGGTCCACAGATACGCAGTATTTT. The encoded protein is CASSSSGSTDTQYF.

This clonotype was observed many times. The chain combines TRBV7-9 with TRBJ1-5; D is undetermined. This CDR3 region has 14 residues. The germline CDR1 and CDR2 sequences are SEHNR and FQNEAQ (reference sequence). The V gene lost 3 bases and the J gene lost 0 bases, with 6 bases spanning the gap. CDR3 coding DNA: TGTGCCAGCAGCTTGTCGAATAGCAATCAGCCCCAGCATTTT. Translated, it gives CASSLSNSNQPQHF.